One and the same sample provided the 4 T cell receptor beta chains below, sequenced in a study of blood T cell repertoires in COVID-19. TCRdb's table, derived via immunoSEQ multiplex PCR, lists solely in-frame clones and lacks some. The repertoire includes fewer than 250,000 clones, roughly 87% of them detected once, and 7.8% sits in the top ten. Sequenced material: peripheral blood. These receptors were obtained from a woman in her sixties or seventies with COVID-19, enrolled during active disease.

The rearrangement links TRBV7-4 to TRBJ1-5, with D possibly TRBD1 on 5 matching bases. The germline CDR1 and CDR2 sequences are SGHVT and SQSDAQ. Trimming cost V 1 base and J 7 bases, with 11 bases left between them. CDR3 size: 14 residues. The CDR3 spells CASSLVRGGQPQHF. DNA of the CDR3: TGTGCCAGCAGCTTAGTTAGGGGTGGGCAGCCCCAGCATTTT.

In DNA form, the CDR3 reads TGTGCCAGCAGGGGCGGGGGCAGTAACACTGAAGCTTTCTTT. Protein sequence: CASRGGGSNTEAFF. The chain combines TRBV27 with TRBJ1-1, with D possibly TRBD1 on 6 matching bases. The CDR3 spans 14 residues. Germline CDR1 is MNHEY and CDR2 is SMNVEV (reference sequence). V lost 6 bases and J 2 bases, leaving 13 bases between the germline ends.

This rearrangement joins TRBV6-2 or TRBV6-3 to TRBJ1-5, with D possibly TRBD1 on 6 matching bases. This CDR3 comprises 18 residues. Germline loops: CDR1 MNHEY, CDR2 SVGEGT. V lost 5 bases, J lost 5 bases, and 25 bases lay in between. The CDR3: CASSKHTWGGTGDQPQHF. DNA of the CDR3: TGTGCCAGCAGTAAACATACCTGGGGGGGCACGGGGGATCAGCCCCAGCATTTT.

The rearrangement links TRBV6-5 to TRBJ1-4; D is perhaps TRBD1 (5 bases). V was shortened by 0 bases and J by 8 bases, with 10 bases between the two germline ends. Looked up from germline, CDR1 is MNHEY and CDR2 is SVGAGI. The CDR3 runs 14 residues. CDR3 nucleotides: TGTGCCAGCAGTTACTCCCAGGGATACGAAAAACTGTTTTTT. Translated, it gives CASSYSQGYEKLFF.